One sample yielded the 27 T cell receptor beta chains listed below, sequenced in a study of shared clonotypes between healthy human individuals. Sequenced by immunoSEQ multiplex PCR; TCRdb stores in-frame clones only, minus some. This sample has hundreds of thousands of clones, with just over 90% found just once. Selected positively for CCR7 and CD45RO-negative, naive CD8 cells excluded terminally differentiated effector memory CD45RA+ cells. The sequencing input was naive CD8+ T cells sorted from blood. These receptor sequences come from a man under 40 in good health.

V is TRBV9 and J is TRBJ2-3; 7 nucleotides agree with TRBD2. The germline V gene has CDR1 SGDLS and CDR2 YYNGEE. V was clipped by 4 bases and J by 3 bases; unmatched bases: 8. This CDR3 spans 15 amino acids. CDR3 DNA sequence: TGTGCCAGCAGCCCGTATGCGGGACTAACAGATACGCAGTATTTT. This encodes CASSPYAGLTDTQYF.

The chain links TRBV5-4 to TRBJ2-1; D unresolved. The CDR3 is 11 amino acids. Trimming removed 4 bases at V and 6 bases at J, with 5 bases between. CDR1 and CDR2 (germline): SGHNT, YYREEE (reference sequence). DNA for the CDR3: TGTGCCAGCAGCCTGCCCAATGAGCAGTTCTTC. Amino acid sequence: CASSLPNEQFF.

CDR3 sequence: CASSLAHRGNYNEQFF. DNA of the CDR3: TGTGCCAGCAGCTTAGCGCACAGGGGTAACTACAATGAGCAGTTCTTC. This chain connects TRBV7-9 to TRBJ2-1; 7 bases match TRBD1. CDR1 and CDR2 from the germline V gene are SEHNR and FQNEAQ (reference sequence). V dropped 0 bases and J dropped 3; count of bases not matched to a gene: 5. CDR3 length: 16 amino acids.

The J gene is TRBJ1-1, the V gene TRBV11-2; TRBD1 might be the D (5 bases). Trimming stripped 5 bases from V and 4 bases from J, with 11 bases between. Per germline, CDR1 SGHAT and CDR2 FQNNGV. The CDR3 spans 13 residues. The chain's CDR3 is CASSLRGGTEAFF. The CDR3 DNA reads TGTGCCAGCAGCCTACGGGGGGGCACTGAAGCTTTCTTT.

The V and J genes are TRBV18 and TRBJ1-2, with TRBD1 matching over 11 bases. The CDR3 extends over 16 amino acids. The V and J ends lost 3 bases and 6 bases, in that order; junction bases with no gene match: 9. The germline gives CDR1 KGHSH, CDR2 LQKENI. The chain's CDR3 is CASSPGTGGFKDGYTF. CDR3 nucleotides: TGTGCCAGCTCACCCGGGACAGGGGGATTTAAGGATGGCTACACCTTC.

The rearrangement uses TRBV2 and TRBJ2-7; 7 bases are a match to TRBD1. There are 15 residues in the CDR3. The trim removed 6 bases at V and 1 base at J, leaving 9 bases unmatched. CDR1 SNHLY and CDR2 FYNNEI come from the germline V gene. The CDR3 DNA follows: TGTGCCAGCAGGGACACAGGGGCGACTTCCTACGAGCAGTACTTC. This gives the protein CASRDTGATSYEQYF.

The chain recombines TRBV5-1 with TRBJ2-1; 7 bases fit TRBD1. Germline CDR1 is SGHRS and CDR2 is YFSETQ. The CDR3 is 17 residues long. V lost 0 bases to trimming and J lost 2 bases; unmatched junction nucleotides: 8. The CDR3 is CASSLAGTVRPYNEQFF. The CDR3 nucleotides are TGCGCCAGCAGCTTGGCGGGGACAGTGAGACCCTACAATGAGCAGTTCTTC. Looking up the rest from reference TRBV5-1 and TRBJ2-1 gives the full variable domain: KAGVTQTPRYLIKTRGQQVTLSCSPISGHRSVSWYQQTPGQGLQFLFEYFSETQRNKGNFPGRFSGRQFSNSRSEMNVSTLELGDSALYLCASSLAGTVRPYNEQFFGPGTRLTVL.

V and J are TRBV9 and TRBJ2-1; D is unresolved. This CDR3 comprises 14 residues. Germline assignment: CDR1 SGDLS and CDR2 YYNGEE. V was shortened by 2 bases and J by 9 bases, with 15 bases between the two germline ends. The CDR3 spells CASSVAAQFSEQFF. DNA for the CDR3: TGTGCCAGCAGCGTGGCGGCTCAGTTCAGTGAGCAGTTCTTC.

The rearrangement links TRBV9 to TRBJ2-1, with 9 bases that match TRBD1. Germline CDR1 and CDR2: SGDLS and YYNGEE. The trim removed 3 bases at V and 6 bases at J, leaving 4 bases unmatched. The CDR3 has 14 residues. As DNA, the CDR3 is TGTGCCAGCAGCGCAATGGACAGGGGCAATGAGCAGTTCTTC. Its translation is CASSAMDRGNEQFF.

This chain uses TRBV7-8 with TRBJ2-3; 13 bases are shared with TRBD2. The CDR3 spans 19 residues. The V segment lost 2 bases and the J segment 5 bases; nucleotides outside the gene matches: 13. The germline V gene has CDR1 SGHVS and CDR2 FQNEAQ. For the CDR3, the DNA is TGTGCCAGCAGCTTACGCGGACTAGCGGGAGTCGTTGGTAAAGATACGCAGTATTTT. Protein sequence: CASSLRGLAGVVGKDTQYF.

The chain joins TRBV6-1 to TRBJ2-7; 8 bases agree with TRBD2. The CDR3 spans 15 residues. V lost 3 bases and J lost 0; bases outside the gene matches: 4. Germline CDR1 reads MNHNS; CDR2 reads SASEGT. The CDR3 protein is CASSDWAGGSYEQYF. Here the CDR3 DNA reads TGTGCCAGCAGTGATTGGGCGGGAGGCTCCTACGAGCAGTACTTC.

The V and J genes are TRBV9 and TRBJ1-1; perhaps TRBD1 as D (6 bases). Per germline, CDR1 SGDLS and CDR2 YYNGEE. V lost 4 bases and J lost 4, with 14 bases in between. The CDR3 loop spans 14 amino acids. CDR3 protein: CASSRGGRGTEAFF. The CDR3 nucleotides read TGTGCCAGCAGCCGGGGGGGCAGAGGCACTGAAGCTTTCTTT.

The chain couples TRBV7-8 to TRBJ2-1, with D unresolved. Germline CDR1 SGHVS, CDR2 FQNEAQ. CDR3 size: 12 residues. Deletions cut 1 base from V and 12 bases from J, with 10 bases between. CDR3 loop: CASSLGGLGQFF. CDR3 sequence (DNA): TGTGCCAGCAGCTTAGGAGGATTGGGGCAGTTCTTC.

V gene TRBV27 combines with J gene TRBJ2-3; D perhaps matches TRBD1 (6 bases). CDR3 length: 15 amino acids. Germline values: CDR1 MNHEY, CDR2 SMNVEV (reference sequence). V was trimmed by 6 bases and J by 2 bases, leaving 15 bases between them. The CDR3 DNA reads as TGTGCCAGCAGCTCTGACAGGTCCTTCACAGATACGCAGTATTTT. This gives the protein CASSSDRSFTDTQYF.

This clone is a singleton in its sample. The chain joins TRBV19 to TRBJ2-7; TRBD2 matches 7 bases. J was trimmed by 1 base and V by 5 bases; bases with no gene match: 11. This CDR3 has 16 residues. Germline values: CDR1 LNHDA, CDR2 SQIVND (reference sequence). CDR3 sequence: CASSRAGDLDSYEQYF. The CDR3 DNA follows: TGTGCCAGTAGTCGGGCGGGGGATTTAGATTCCTACGAGCAGTACTTC.

The V call is TRBV15, the J call TRBJ2-7; no firm D call. Trimming removed 5 bases from V and 3 bases from J, with 5 bases in between. The CDR3 runs to 11 residues. The V gene's germline CDR1 is LNHNV and CDR2 YYDKDF (reference sequence). CDR3 sequence (DNA): TGTGCCACCAGCGACCGCTACGAGCAGTACTTC. Translated: CATSDRYEQYF.

Note on this clone: A junction boundary mismatches the germline segment, possibly from a read error. The chain recombines TRBV7-1 with TRBJ1-2; D not resolved. TRBV7-1 is annotated as an ORF whose role is uncertain. The CDR3 totals 15 residues. The CDR3 is CASSRALHEGKTYGF. CDR3 nucleotide sequence: TGTGCCAGCAGCCGTGCTCTTCACGAGGGAAAGACCTATGGCTTC.

The chain recombines TRBV2 with TRBJ2-2; D remains unclear. The CDR3 consists of 12 residues. V gave up 8 bases and J gave up 0 bases, with 4 bases separating them. The germline gives CDR1 SNHLY, CDR2 FYNNEI. Written as DNA, the CDR3 is TGTGCCAGCCTCGCGAACACCGGGGAGCTGTTTTTT. It encodes CASLANTGELFF.

The V gene is TRBV30, the J gene TRBJ2-7; unclear D gene. There are 14 residues in the CDR3. The V gene's germline CDR1 is GTSNPN and CDR2 SVGIG (reference sequence). V lost 5 bases, J lost 3 bases, and 17 bases lay in between. As DNA, the CDR3 is TGTGCCTGGGAACCTGGGGTTGGGGTCTACGAGCAGTACTTC. Protein sequence: CAWEPGVGVYEQYF. Based on the CDR3 plus reference TRBV30 and TRBJ2-7, the full variable domain is SQTIHQWPATLVQPVGSPLSLECTVEGTSNPNLYWYRQAAGRGLQLLFYSVGIGQISSEVPQNLSASRPQDRQFILSSKKLLLSDSGFYLCAWEPGVGVYEQYFGPGTRLTVT.

The chain recombines TRBV11-3 with TRBJ2-7; TRBD1 aligns across 7 bases. Trimming took 4 bases from V and 3 from J; bases not matched to a gene: 9. Germline loops: CDR1 SGHNT, CDR2 YENEEA. The CDR3 runs to 15 residues. Here the CDR3 DNA reads TGTGCCAGCAGCTCCAGACAGGGTCCCCACTACGAGCAGTACTTC. It is translated as CASSSRQGPHYEQYF.

This chain links TRBV6-1 with TRBJ1-2; the D is unclear. The germline V gene has CDR1 MNHNS and CDR2 SASEGT. This CDR3 has 16 amino acids. V was pared by 2 bases and J by 0 bases, with 13 bases between. As DNA, the CDR3 is TGTGCCAGCAGTGAAACCCCTGGTTCTGCTAACTATGGCTACACCTTC. This translates into CASSETPGSANYGYTF.

This clone was seen just once. The chain employs TRBV4-1 and TRBJ2-3; 7 positions agree with TRBD1. J gave up 0 bases and V 0 bases, and 6 bases lay outside the gene matches. CDR1 is MGHRA, CDR2 YSYEKL, per germline. This CDR3 region has 17 residues. CDR3 in DNA: TGCGCCAGCAGCCAAGATCGAGGGACAGCAAGCACAGATACGCAGTATTTT. As protein: CASSQDRGTASTDTQYF.

The rearrangement uses TRBV9 and TRBJ2-3, with TRBD2 matching 10 bases. Trimming at V came to 0 bases and at J to 5 bases, leaving 6 bases not matched to a gene. Germline V lookup: CDR1 SGDLS, CDR2 YYNGEE. This CDR3 has 16 amino acids. The CDR3 region is CASSVGLAGVVDTQYF. CDR3 nucleotide sequence: TGTGCCAGCAGCGTAGGCCTAGCGGGAGTAGTAGATACGCAGTATTTT.

The chain links TRBV4-2 to TRBJ2-1; D is perhaps TRBD1 (6 bases). Germline V gene lookup returns CDR1 LGHNA and CDR2 YNFKEQ. V dropped 1 base and J dropped 5 bases, with 9 bases sitting between them. The CDR3 is made up of 14 amino acids. Here the CDR3 DNA reads TGTGCCAGCAGCCAAGGTTCAGGGGACAATGAGCAGTTCTTC. Translated, it gives CASSQGSGDNEQFF.

V usage is TRBV5-6 and J usage is TRBJ2-1; D might be TRBD1 (5 bases). CDR1 SGHDT and CDR2 YYEEEE come from the germline V gene. V was pared by 1 base and J by 7 bases, with 9 bases between. CDR3 length equals 13 residues. The CDR3 nucleotides read TGTGCCAGCAGCTTGAGGGGAATGAATGAGCAGTTCTTC. Its translation: CASSLRGMNEQFF.

For this clone: Other nucleotide sequences from this sample produce the same CDR3. The V call is TRBV11-3, the J call TRBJ2-3; D is unclear. The CDR3 loop spans 12 amino acids. CDR1 is SGHNT and CDR2 is YENEEA in the germline V gene. V was trimmed by 8 bases and J by 1 base, leaving 7 bases between them. The CDR3 DNA sequence: TGTGCCAGCTCGGCACGCACAGATACGCAGTATTTT. The encoded protein is CASSARTDTQYF.

This clone has a single count. The chain has TRBV7-2 and TRBJ1-2; 11 nucleotides line up with TRBD1. V lost 8 bases to trimming and J lost 3 bases; unmatched junction nucleotides: 8. The CDR3 extends over 15 amino acids. Germline-derived CDR1 and CDR2 are SGHTA and FQGNSA. In nucleotides, the CDR3 is TGTGCCAGCCGCGCTGTGGACAGGGGGCACTATGGCTACACCTTC. Amino acid sequence: CASRAVDRGHYGYTF. Filled out from reference TRBV7-2 and TRBJ1-2, the complete variable domain reads GAGVSQSPSNKVTEKGKDVELRCDPISGHTALYWYRQSLGQGLEFLIYFQGNSAPDKSGLPSDRFSAERTGGSVSTLTIQRTQQEDSAVYLCASRAVDRGHYGYTFGSGTRLTVV.